Included here is one T cell receptor beta chain sequence, with context. The antigen is not known. The sample is drawn from a study of monozygotic twins with inflammatory bowel disease. Each CDR3 protein gets one entry in TCRdb, which reprocessed the 5' RACE reads and gives no DNA. This sample's table reports nearly 450,000 distinct CDR3 sequences. Points from the study as a whole: Clonotype sharing was lower in IBD patients than healthy twins, most markedly with disease activity.

Sequencing was performed on blood. The sequence came from a human donor with ulcerative colitis or Crohn's disease, or a healthy co-twin of an affected twin (not recorded which).

CDR3 region: CATSGRGESSYNEQFF. The rearrangement uses TRBV24-1 and TRBJ2-1; checking the TCRdb D call of TRBD2 is not possible without DNA. The germline V gene encodes CDR1 KGHDR and CDR2 SFDVKD. The CDR3 spans 16 residues.